This T cell receptor beta chain was recorded in a study of regulatory T cells in long-lasting Graves disease (dated by TCRdb to the early 2020s). Looking at the study overall: Persistent Graves' disease meant more than 5 years of antithyroid drug treatment with TSH receptor autoantibodies that stayed positive. TCR sequencing covered roughly 13 persistent and 20 newly diagnosed Graves' disease patients, some 33 samples in total. The study was conducted in China and was registered as a clinical trial. In the clinical cohort, patients with persistent Graves' disease had used antithyroid drugs for an average of about 9.3 years. Persistent Graves' disease patients were compared with newly diagnosed Graves' disease patients by peripheral blood TCR sequencing and RNA sequencing. The research as a whole found: The authors noted that the small sample size was a limitation that may lower accuracy. Only the TCR beta chain was sequenced and analyzed. Patients with persistent disease shared more public clonotypes (about 2,700) than newly diagnosed patients did (about 1,000). TRBV28, TRBJ1-2 and TRBJ2-5 were preferentially used in persistent disease, while TRBV20-1 and TRBJ2-1 were favored in newly diagnosed disease. Persistent Graves' disease patients showed lower TCR Shannon entropy and fewer highly expanded clones than newly diagnosed patients, suggesting clonal expansion. Because the primary lesion, thyroid tissue, could not be accessed, the study looked at peripheral blood alone.

The time point label, read with the paper, signifies: persistent/refractory GD, antithyroid drugs over 5 years with positive TRAb. For both TCR sequencing and RNA sequencing, RNA was extracted from PBMCs using TRIzol. The diagnosis of Graves' disease followed American Thyroid Association guidelines. Patients were recruited from an endocrinology department in Xi'an, China. From each patient, approximately 9.9 milliliters of peripheral blood was collected into an EDTA anticoagulant tube. Ficoll Paque Plus density gradient separation was used to isolate PBMCs, and no additional T cell sorting was done. RNA quality was checked with an Agilent 2100 Bioanalyzer and agarose gel, and concentration with a NanoDrop 2000. This clonotype was seen repeatedly, ten times or more. Its binding antigen is unknown. No quality values exist for individual bases; no much larger clone is one base distant. The library was made by multiplex PCR. The instrument given in TCRdb is Illumina HiSeq 4000. TCR beta libraries were built with iRepertoire HTBI primers and Arm-PCR amplification of CDR3 regions. Gel purification was performed on PCR products prior to sequencing. In the source study's methods: A total of 60 to 80 TRBV and 14 TRBJ segments were identified across samples and were used for gene usage analysis of CDR3 amino acid clonotypes. Filtered high-quality paired reads were merged into contigs using COPE and FqMerger. Contigs were aligned with BLAST to IMGT TRBV, TRBD and TRBJ reference genes, and CDR3 was defined per IMGT. Clonotypes above 0.1% frequency were classified as highly expanded clones. Shannon entropy served as the measure of repertoire diversity, while the Gini coefficient captured V-J evenness. A clonotype was considered public if more than one individual shared it. TCRdb reprocessing: public reads trimmed at Q25 with fastp, clones called with MiXCR, in-frame beta chains kept. Duplicate CDR3 protein sequences are folded into a single record with the most common DNA and genes. TCRdb, not the original authors, processed these V and J calls. In all, the sample holds roughly 450,000 distinct CDR3 sequences, and around 21% of those were seen once. Jointly, the top ten make up under 9% of the sample.

Trimming takes 5 bases from V and 6 bases from J, and the germline ends sit 29 bases apart. The CDR3 goes from the cysteine to the phenylalanine over 18 residues. The entry retains the CDR3 DNA only, 54 bases that are in frame from base 1. The CDR1 and CDR2 encoded by the germline V gene are SGHRS and YFSETQ. This clonotype was sampled from a female donor with Graves disease. The material was peripheral blood mononuclear cells (PBMCs), obtained when the disease was refractory, from a patient treated with antithyroid drugs. The sequence links TRBV5-1 to TRBJ2-5; the D call is possibly TRBD1 or TRBD2, each sharing 5 bases. The DNA sequence is TGCGCCAGCAGTGGGCAGCCGTCGGTGAGGGGCAACGGGAAGACCCAGTACTTC. Its product reads: CASSGQPSVRGNGKTQYF.